The 10 T cell receptor beta chains below come from one sample, sequenced in a study of cytomegalovirus exposure and HLA in healthy donors. 60 Vbeta and 13 Jbeta primers were used in PCR. TCRdb keeps only in-frame clones here, not all; method: immunoSEQ multiplex PCR. The table lists 98,000 or so clones, about 80% of them singletons, with approximately 5% in the top ten. The sample taken for sequencing was PBMCs. The receptors come from a woman between 18 and 30 years old in good health and CMV-seropositive.

The chain recombines TRBV7-8 with TRBJ1-6; D call uncertain. CDR3 length equals 14 residues. Germline CDR1 is SGHVS and CDR2 is FQNEAQ. The V gene lost 3 bases and the J gene lost 7 bases, with 10 bases spanning the gap. The CDR3 bases are TGTGCCAGCAGCTTTTTCCATTCCAATTCACCCCTCCACTTT. This sequence encodes CASSFFHSNSPLHF. The variable domain in full, with the rest retrieved from reference TRBV7-8 and TRBJ1-6, is GAGVSQSPRYKVAKRGQDVALRCDPISGHVSLFWYQQALGQGPEFLTYFQNEAQLDKSGLPSDRFFAERPEGSVSTLKIQRTQQEDSAVYLCASSFFHSNSPLHFGNGTRLTVT.

This clone was counted only a few times. This chain links TRBV19 with TRBJ1-2; D gene ambiguous. Trimming shortened V by 3 bases and J by 3 bases, and 11 bases separated the two germline ends. Germline loops: CDR1 LNHDA, CDR2 SQIVND (reference sequence). The CDR3 has 14 residues. CDR3 nucleotide sequence: TGTGCCAGTAGTATCTCATGGCTTGACTATGGCTACACCTTC. This codes for CASSISWLDYGYTF.

This clone was seen only a few times. The chain is built from TRBV4-1 and TRBJ2-6, with a possible D match to TRBD1 (7 bases). Trimming pared 3 bases from V and 0 bases from J, leaving 15 bases between. The CDR3 is 18 residues long. Per germline, CDR1 MGHRA and CDR2 YSYEKL. The CDR3 DNA reads as TGCGCCAGCAGCCAGTGGGGGGACAGCGACTCTGGGGCCAACGTCCTGACTTTC. Its protein is CASSQWGDSDSGANVLTF.

The genes are TRBV30 and TRBJ2-7; 10 bases line up with TRBD2. Germline CDR1 is GTSNPN and CDR2 is SVGIG (reference sequence). The trim removed 3 bases at V and 9 bases at J, leaving 8 bases unmatched. This CDR3 comprises 13 residues. The CDR3 reads CAWRLTSGNRQYF. The CDR3 region has the DNA TGTGCCTGGAGACTCACTAGCGGGAATAGGCAGTACTTC.

The chain joins TRBV6-1 to TRBJ2-7; the D gene is possibly TRBD1 (10 bases). Germline V lookup: CDR1 MNHNS, CDR2 SASEGT. Trimming cost V 4 bases and J 7 bases, with 20 bases left between them. The CDR3 runs to 15 residues. CDR3 DNA sequence: TGTGCCAGCAGTGTGACTAGCGGACAGGGGGGGGAGCAGTACTTC. It is translated as CASSVTSGQGGEQYF.

The chain is built from TRBV13 and TRBJ1-1, with D possibly matching TRBD1 (6 bases). CDR3 size: 14 residues. Germline loops: CDR1 PRHDT, CDR2 FYEKMQ (reference sequence). V was cut by 4 bases and J by 5 bases, with 14 bases left in between. The CDR3 here is CASSSQGGETEAFF. CDR3 sequence (DNA): TGTGCCAGCAGCTCACAAGGGGGTGAGACTGAAGCTTTCTTT.

This clone came up a few times. The chain carries TRBV19 and TRBJ2-3, with a possible D match to TRBD1 (6 bases). Germline assignment: CDR1 LNHDA and CDR2 SQIVND (reference sequence). V lost 4 bases and J 1 base, leaving 21 bases between the germline ends. This CDR3 has 18 residues. The CDR3 reads CASSTRQVRRSGTDTQYF. The DNA for the CDR3 is TGTGCCAGTAGTACCCGACAGGTCCGCCGATCTGGCACAGATACGCAGTATTTT.

The chain carries TRBV5-1 and TRBJ1-1; D is ambiguous. Germline V gene sequence: CDR1 SGHRS, CDR2 YFSETQ. The CDR3 sequence is 17 residues long. Deletions cut 9 bases from V and 0 bases from J, with 24 bases between. The CDR3 sequence: CATIRGSWVAMNTEAFF. The CDR3 DNA sequence: TGCGCCACCATAAGAGGGTCTTGGGTTGCCATGAACACTGAAGCTTTCTTT. The variable domain in full, with the rest retrieved from reference TRBV5-1 and TRBJ1-1, is KAGVTQTPRYLIKTRGQQVTLSCSPISGHRSVSWYQQTPGQGLQFLFEYFSETQRNKGNFPGRFSGRQFSNSRSEMNVSTLELGDSALYLCATIRGSWVAMNTEAFFGQGTRLTVV.

This clone was detected only a few times. The gene calls are TRBV28 and TRBJ1-5; D possibly corresponds to TRBD1 (6 bases). In germline, CDR1 is MDHEN, CDR2 SYDVKM. The CDR3 length is 13 residues. In DNA form, the CDR3 reads TGTGTGGCCAGGGGTACTGCGAATGGGCCCCAGCATTTT. Its translation is CVARGTANGPQHF.

The chain carries TRBV11-2 and TRBJ2-7, with D maybe TRBD2 (5 bases). V shed 4 bases and J shed 3 bases, with 19 bases lying between them. Germline V gene data show CDR1 as SGHAT and CDR2 as FQNNGV. CDR3 length: 16 amino acids. The CDR3 loop reads CASSWAWRSHVYEQYF. The CDR3 DNA is TGTGCCAGCAGCTGGGCCTGGAGGTCTCACGTCTACGAGCAGTACTTC.